This TCR beta chain was retrieved from a study of cytomegalovirus exposure and HLA in healthy donors. The V gene's germline CDR1 is MNHEY and CDR2 SVGAGI. The V and J ends lost 0 bases and 6 bases, in that order; junction bases with no gene match: 7. There are 15 residues in the CDR3. This clone came up once. The table came from immunoSEQ multiplex PCR; TCRdb's copy has only in-frame clones and leaves some out. The sample includes roughly 80,000 clones, 94% seen only once; the top ten take 2.1%. The rearrangement joins TRBV6-5 to TRBJ2-7; 8 bases map to TRBD1. Sequenced: PBMCs. The sequence was obtained from a woman between 18 and 30 years old in good health and CMV-seronegative. The CDR3 loop is CASSYSIGQGSEQYF. The CDR3 DNA reads as TGTGCCAGCAGTTACTCAATAGGACAGGGATCCGAGCAGTACTTC.